Shown below are 10 T cell receptor beta chains from a single sample sequenced in a study of cytomegalovirus exposure and HLA in healthy donors. PCR employed 60 Vbeta and 13 Jbeta primers. The repertoire was sequenced with immunoSEQ multiplex PCR; TCRdb's copy has only in-frame clones and lacks some. The sample lists approximately 220,000 clones; 76% were seen once. The sequencing sample was made of PBMCs. Source of these receptors: a man aged 18 to 30 in good health and CMV-seronegative.

This chain connects TRBV5-5 to TRBJ1-2; TRBD1 is a possible D gene (5 bases). The ends were cut back, 1 base at V and 8 bases at J, with 15 bases in the middle. The CDR3 contains 14 residues. Germline values: CDR1 SGHKS, CDR2 YYEKEE (reference sequence). The CDR3 DNA reads as TGTGCCAGCAGCTTGTCTTCAGGGCACAGGGGCTACACCTTC. Translated: CASSLSSGHRGYTF.

This clone was counted a few times. The chain couples TRBV5-6 to TRBJ2-3; tentative D call: TRBD2 (5 bases). The V and J ends lost 2 bases and 1 base respectively, with 11 bases between them. The germline V gene has CDR1 SGHDT and CDR2 YYEEEE. The CDR3 sequence is 15 residues long. The CDR3 DNA is TGTGCCAGCAGCTTAAGTAATAGCGGCACAGATACGCAGTATTTT. Residues: CASSLSNSGTDTQYF.

The chain recombines TRBV18 with TRBJ2-3, with a tentative D call TRBD2 (6 bases). Looked up from germline, CDR1 is KGHSH and CDR2 is LQKENI. The germline V and J ends were trimmed by 1 base and 10 bases, with 15 bases remaining between them. There are 14 residues in the CDR3. The CDR3 DNA sequence: TGTGCCAGCTCACCACGCGGGGATTGGGAGGCGCAGTATTTT. This translates into CASSPRGDWEAQYF.

The gene calls are TRBV5-1 and TRBJ2-3; TRBD2 agrees at 13 bases. V lost 4 bases and J lost 6; bases outside the gene matches: 11. This CDR3 contains 17 residues. CDR1 and CDR2 (germline): SGHRS, YFSETQ. Here the CDR3 reads CASSPGLAGHSRDTQYF. DNA for the CDR3: TGCGCCAGCAGCCCGGGACTAGCGGGGCATTCACGTGATACGCAGTATTTT.

CDR3 nucleotide sequence: TGTGCCAGCATGAAGCGGGAGGCGTCCTACGAGCAGTACTTC. Its translation is CASMKREASYEQYF. This chain uses TRBV5-6 with TRBJ2-7, with TRBD2 identical over 9 bases. The CDR3 is made up of 14 amino acids. Per germline, CDR1 SGHDT and CDR2 YYEEEE. The junction had 5 bases not matched to a gene; V was cut back by 6 bases and J by 1 base.

The chain couples TRBV7-8 to TRBJ2-2, with 12 bases lining up with TRBD2. The CDR3 runs to 15 residues. Germline V gene sequence: CDR1 SGHVS, CDR2 FQNEAQ. V was pared by 4 bases and J by 6 bases, with 3 bases of the junction left unmatched. CDR3 amino acids: CASSSTSGRSGELFF. The CDR3 region has the DNA TGTGCCAGCAGCTCAACTAGCGGGAGGTCCGGGGAGCTGTTTTTT.

This chain joins TRBV2 and TRBJ1-5; D is unresolved. Looked up from germline, CDR1 is SNHLY and CDR2 is FYNNEI. There are 13 residues in the CDR3. The V end lost 8 bases, the J end lost 1 base, and 9 bases lay between the germline ends. The CDR3 DNA sequence: TGTGCCAGCCGGAGAGTGAGCAATCAGCCCCAGCATTTT. This sequence encodes CASRRVSNQPQHF.

The table lists this clone with a count of one. In nucleotides, the CDR3 is TGTGCTTCTGGCGGCGGGAGCGCAGATACGCAGTATTTT. It specifies CASGGGSADTQYF. The chain joins TRBV2 to TRBJ2-3; 7 nucleotides agree with TRBD2. CDR3 length equals 13 residues. CDR1 SNHLY and CDR2 FYNNEI come from the germline V gene.

CDR3 protein: CASSLPRETQYF. In DNA form, the CDR3 reads TGTGCCAGCAGTCTACCTCGGGAGACCCAGTACTTC. The V gene is TRBV11-1, the J gene TRBJ2-5, with D hard to call. Germline V CDR1 and CDR2: SGHAT, FQDESV (reference sequence). This CDR3 contains 12 residues. V dropped 6 bases and J dropped 5 bases, with 10 bases sitting between them. Based on the CDR3 plus reference TRBV11-1 and TRBJ2-5, the full variable domain is EAEVAQSPRYKITEKSQAVAFWCDPISGHATLYWYRQILGQGPELLVQFQDESVVDDSQLPKDRFSAERLKGVDSTLKIQPAELGDSAMYLCASSLPRETQYFGPGTRLLVL.

In this sample, this clone turned up a few times. The gene calls are TRBV9 and TRBJ2-7, with D tentatively TRBD2 (6 bases). V was pared by 0 bases and J by 5 bases, with 12 bases between. The germline gives CDR1 SGDLS, CDR2 YYNGEE. The CDR3 is 14 residues long. The CDR3 sequence: CASSVDGGIDEQYF. In DNA form, the CDR3 reads TGTGCCAGCAGCGTAGACGGGGGAATCGACGAGCAGTACTTC.